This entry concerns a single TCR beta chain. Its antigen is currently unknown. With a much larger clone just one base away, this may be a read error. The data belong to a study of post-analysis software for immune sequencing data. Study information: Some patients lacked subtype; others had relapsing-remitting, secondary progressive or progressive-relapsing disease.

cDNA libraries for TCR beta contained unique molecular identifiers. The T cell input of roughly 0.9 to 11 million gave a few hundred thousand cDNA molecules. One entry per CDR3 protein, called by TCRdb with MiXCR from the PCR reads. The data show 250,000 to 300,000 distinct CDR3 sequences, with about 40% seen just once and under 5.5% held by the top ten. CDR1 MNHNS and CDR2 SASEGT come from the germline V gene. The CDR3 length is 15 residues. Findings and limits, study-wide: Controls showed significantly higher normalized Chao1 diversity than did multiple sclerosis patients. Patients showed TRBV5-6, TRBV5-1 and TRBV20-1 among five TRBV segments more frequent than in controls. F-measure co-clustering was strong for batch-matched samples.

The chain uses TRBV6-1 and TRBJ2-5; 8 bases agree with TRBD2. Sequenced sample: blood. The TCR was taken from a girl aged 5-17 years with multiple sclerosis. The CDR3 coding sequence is TGTGCCAGCATACCAGCGGGGGCGATCCAAGAGGCCCAGTACTTC. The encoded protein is CASIPAGAIQEAQYF.